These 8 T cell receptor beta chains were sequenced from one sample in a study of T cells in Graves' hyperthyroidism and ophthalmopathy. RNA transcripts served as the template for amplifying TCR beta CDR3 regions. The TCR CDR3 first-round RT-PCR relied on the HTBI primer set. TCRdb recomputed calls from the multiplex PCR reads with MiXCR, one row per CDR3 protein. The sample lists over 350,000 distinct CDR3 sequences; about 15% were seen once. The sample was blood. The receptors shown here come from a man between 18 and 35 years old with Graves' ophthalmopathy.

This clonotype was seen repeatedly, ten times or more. The CDR3 protein is CASSFEREWDTQYF. As DNA, the CDR3 is TGCGCCAGCAGCTTTGAGAGGGAGTGGGATACGCAGTATTTT. The chain recombines TRBV5-1 with TRBJ2-3; tentatively, D is TRBD2 (5 bases). Germline lookup yields CDR1 SGHRS and CDR2 YFSETQ. CDR3 length equals 14 residues. Trimming pared 2 bases from V and 6 bases from J, leaving 13 bases between.

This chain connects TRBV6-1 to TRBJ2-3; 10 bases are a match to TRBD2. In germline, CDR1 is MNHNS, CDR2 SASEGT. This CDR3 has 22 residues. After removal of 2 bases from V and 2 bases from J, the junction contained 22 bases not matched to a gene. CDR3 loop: CASSERLRWVSGTSVNTDTQYF. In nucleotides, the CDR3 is TGTGCCAGCAGTGAACGGTTAAGATGGGTGTCGGGGACTAGCGTAAACACAGATACGCAGTATTTT.

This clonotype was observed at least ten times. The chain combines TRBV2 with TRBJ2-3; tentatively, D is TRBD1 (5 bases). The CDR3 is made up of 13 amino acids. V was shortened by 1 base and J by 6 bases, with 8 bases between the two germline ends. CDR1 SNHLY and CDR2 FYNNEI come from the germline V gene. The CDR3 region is CASSEETEDTQYF. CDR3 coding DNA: TGTGCCAGCAGTGAAGAGACAGAGGATACGCAGTATTTT. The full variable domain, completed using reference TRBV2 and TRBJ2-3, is EPEVTQTPSHQVTQMGQEVILRCVPISNHLYFYWYRQILGQKVEFLVSFYNNEISEKSEIFDDQFSVERPDGSNFTLKIRSTKLEDSAMYFCASSEETEDTQYFGPGTRLTVL.

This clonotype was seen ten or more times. Here the CDR3 reads CAWSEGWNTEAFF. Here the CDR3 DNA reads TGTGCCTGGAGTGAAGGATGGAACACTGAAGCTTTCTTT. The chain links TRBV30 to TRBJ1-1; D is unresolved. Trimming pared 1 base from V and 1 base from J, leaving 7 bases between. Germline loops: CDR1 GTSNPN, CDR2 SVGIG (reference sequence). The CDR3 loop spans 13 amino acids.

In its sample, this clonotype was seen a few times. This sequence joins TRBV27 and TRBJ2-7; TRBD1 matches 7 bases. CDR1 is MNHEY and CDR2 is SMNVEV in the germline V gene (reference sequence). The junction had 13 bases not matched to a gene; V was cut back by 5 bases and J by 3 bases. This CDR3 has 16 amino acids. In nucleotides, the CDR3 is TGTGCCAGCAGTCAAAGGGGACAGAGGGTTTTCTACGAGCAGTACTTC. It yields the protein CASSQRGQRVFYEQYF.

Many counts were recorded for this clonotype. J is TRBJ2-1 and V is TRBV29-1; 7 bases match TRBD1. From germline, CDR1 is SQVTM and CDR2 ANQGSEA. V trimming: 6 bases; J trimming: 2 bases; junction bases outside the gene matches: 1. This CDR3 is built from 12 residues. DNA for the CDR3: TGCAGCGTCGGGACAGCCTACAATGAGCAGTTCTTC. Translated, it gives CSVGTAYNEQFF.

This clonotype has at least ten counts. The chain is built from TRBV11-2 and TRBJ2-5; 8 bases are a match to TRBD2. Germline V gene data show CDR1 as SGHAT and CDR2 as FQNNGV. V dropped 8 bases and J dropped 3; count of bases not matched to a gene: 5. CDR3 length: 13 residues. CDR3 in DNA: TGTGCCAGCGGACTAGCAGTGAAAGAGACCCAGTACTTC. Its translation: CASGLAVKETQYF.

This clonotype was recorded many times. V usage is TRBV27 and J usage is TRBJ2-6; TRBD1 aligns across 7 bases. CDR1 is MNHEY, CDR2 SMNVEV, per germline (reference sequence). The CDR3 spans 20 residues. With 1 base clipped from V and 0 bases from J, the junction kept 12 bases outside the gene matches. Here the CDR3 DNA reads TGTGCCAGCAGTTTATTCGCGACAGGGCGCCTCAGCTCTGGGGCCAACGTCCTGACTTTC. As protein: CASSLFATGRLSSGANVLTF.